Presented here are 11 T cell receptor beta chains from one specimen sequenced in a study of CD8+ T cells in alopecia areata. The authors extracted RNA and reverse transcribed it into cDNA as the sequencing template. Sequencing used immunoSEQ multiplex PCR; TCRdb keeps in-frame clones, though not all of them. The sample includes 150,000 or so clones, about 54% of them seen just once. The material sequenced was CD4+ T cells sorted from blood. All receptors come from a human donor in good health.

This chain links TRBV6-1 with TRBJ2-7; D possibly matches TRBD1 or TRBD2 (5 bases each). Trimming pared 0 bases from V and 5 bases from J, leaving 14 bases between. CDR1 is MNHNS and CDR2 is SASEGT in the germline V gene. CDR3 length: 15 residues. The CDR3 sequence: CASSEAHRDGHEQYF. CDR3 DNA: TGTGCCAGCAGTGAAGCGCACCGGGACGGCCACGAGCAGTACTTC.

This clone was picked up a small number of times. V usage is TRBV7-9 and J usage is TRBJ1-3; no definite D call. Germline CDR1 is SEHNR and CDR2 is FQNEAQ (reference sequence). The CDR3 length is 14 residues. Trimming removed 7 bases from V and 8 bases from J, with 18 bases in between. The CDR3 region is CASNPIGLTHTIYF. The CDR3 DNA sequence: TGTGCCAGCAACCCAATCGGGTTAACCCACACCATATATTTT.

The chain recombines TRBV9 with TRBJ2-2; the match to TRBD2 covers 11 bases. Trimming removed 5 bases from V and 13 bases from J; junction bases left unmatched: 13. The CDR3 is made up of 15 amino acids. Per germline, CDR1 SGDLS and CDR2 YYNGEE. CDR3 loop: CASSALTTSGKGLFF. The CDR3 DNA reads as TGTGCCAGCAGTGCCTTGACGACTAGCGGGAAAGGGCTGTTTTTT.

This clone turned up a few times. The CDR3 DNA reads TGTGCCATCGGGCTAGCGGGGCCCATGTTGGGCCAGTACTTC. The encoded protein is CAIGLAGPMLGQYF. The rearrangement links TRBV10-3 to TRBJ2-5; TRBD2 matches at 9 bases. The CDR3 spans 14 residues. Trimming took 8 bases from V and 10 from J; bases not matched to a gene: 14. Per germline, CDR1 ENHRY and CDR2 SYGVKD.

The gene calls are TRBV10-3 and TRBJ2-5, with TRBD1 matching 9 bases. With 7 bases clipped from V and 7 bases from J, the junction kept 10 bases outside the gene matches. Per the germline V gene, CDR1 is ENHRY and CDR2 is SYGVKD. The CDR3 extends over 14 amino acids. The CDR3 DNA is TGTGCCATCAAACCGGGACAGGGATCAGGGACCCAGTACTTC. This gives the protein CAIKPGQGSGTQYF.

The chain carries TRBV20-1 and TRBJ1-1; D gene uncertain. The germline V and J ends were trimmed by 0 bases and 10 bases, with 9 bases remaining between them. The CDR3 runs to 11 residues. Germline V gives CDR1 DFQATT, CDR2 SNEGSKA (reference sequence). The CDR3 nucleotides are TGCAGTGCTAGAGACCCCTGGGGAGCTTTCTTT. Protein sequence: CSARDPWGAFF.

This clone was recorded a few times. The chain recombines TRBV4-1 with TRBJ2-5, with 7 positions matching TRBD1. After removal of 3 bases from V and 1 base from J, the junction contained 8 bases not matched to a gene. The length of the CDR3 is 16 residues. The germline gives CDR1 MGHRA, CDR2 YSYEKL. As DNA, the CDR3 is TGCGCCAGCAGCCATCCTCGGGGACAGAGCCAAGAGACCCAGTACTTC. The encoded protein is CASSHPRGQSQETQYF.

The chain is built from TRBV28 and TRBJ2-5; 7 bases line up with TRBD2. The germline V gene has CDR1 MDHEN and CDR2 SYDVKM. The ends lost 3 bases at V and 5 bases at J; junction bases unmatched: 6. This CDR3 is built from 14 residues. The CDR3 nucleotides read TGTGCCAGCAGTTTGGGGAGGGCCGAGGAGACCCAGTACTTC. Encoded protein: CASSLGRAEETQYF.

The rearrangement joins TRBV7-9 to TRBJ2-1, with unresolved D. The V end was cut by 5 bases, the J end by 7 bases, with 12 bases between. The CDR3 sequence is 13 residues long. CDR1 is SEHNR and CDR2 is FQNEAQ in the germline V gene (reference sequence). The CDR3 nucleotides are TGTGCCAGCAGCCCCTCTGGGTTTAATGAGCAGTTCTTC. Translating gives CASSPSGFNEQFF. The complete variable domain, with remaining parts taken from reference TRBV7-9 and TRBJ2-1, reads DTGVSQNPRHKITKRGQNVTFRCDPISEHNRLYWYRQTLGQGPEFLTYFQNEAQLEKSRLLSDRFSAERPKGSFSTLEIQRTEQGDSAMYLCASSPSGFNEQFFGPGTRLTVL.

This clone was seen a few times. This chain joins TRBV7-9 and TRBJ2-2; D not certain. CDR1 and CDR2 (germline): SEHNR, FQNEAQ (reference sequence). The V gene lost 1 base and the J gene lost 5 bases, with 11 bases spanning the gap. The CDR3 contains 15 residues. CDR3 amino acids: CASSLGLSGTGELFF. CDR3 nucleotide sequence: TGTGCCAGCAGCTTAGGCCTATCCGGGACCGGGGAGCTGTTTTTT.

This clone was detected once. V usage is TRBV9 and J usage is TRBJ1-2; 7 bases line up with TRBD1. The trim removed 4 bases at V and 3 bases at J, leaving 6 bases unmatched. The germline V gene encodes CDR1 SGDLS and CDR2 YYNGEE. CDR3 size: 14 residues. This chain's CDR3 is CASSLTGTDYGYTF. DNA of the CDR3: TGTGCCAGCAGCTTGACCGGGACAGACTATGGCTACACCTTC.